This T cell receptor beta chain was recovered during a study of post-analysis software for immune sequencing data. Study at large: Both relapsing-remitting and secondary progressive multiple sclerosis featured among the disease courses, as did progressive-relapsing multiple sclerosis. Overall study findings and caveats: For normalized Chao1 diversity, multiple sclerosis patients scored significantly lower than controls did. TRBV5-6, TRBV5-1 and TRBV20-1 belonged to a set of roughly five TRBV segments that were more frequent in patients than controls.

Each TCR beta cDNA library carried unique molecular identifiers. Starting from around 0.96 to 9.9 million T cells, the study yielded about half a million cDNA molecules. Using its own MiXCR run on the PCR reads, TCRdb lists one record per CDR3 protein. The sample consists of fewer than 850,000 distinct CDR3 sequences, roughly 29% of them appearing once. Germline V CDR1 and CDR2: DFQATT, SNEGSKA (reference sequence). The CDR3 covers 17 residues. The trim removed 0 bases at V and 6 bases at J, leaving 11 bases unmatched. Comment on this clonotype: The target antigen is unknown.

The TCR comes from a girl aged 10 to 17 with multiple sclerosis. The sequencing input was blood. The gene calls are TRBV20-1 and TRBJ2-1, with 10 bases identical to TRBD1. The CDR3 coding sequence is TGCAGTGCTAGAGATCGACAGGGGGCGGCCCTACCCAATGAGCAGTTCTTC. Amino acids: CSARDRQGAALPNEQFF.